This TCR beta chain was identified during a study of blood T cell repertoires in COVID-19. In the study overall: COVID-19 samples from acute and convalescent phases originated in the United States, Italy and Spain.

Here immunoSEQ multiplex PCR was the method, and the copy in TCRdb shows in-frame clones only, minus some. The sample holds more than 45,000 clones, 78% seen once. The CDR3 sequence is 13 residues long. Germline values: CDR1 ENHRY, CDR2 SYGVKD. Trimming removed 6 bases from V and 15 bases from J; junction bases left unmatched: 11. The chain couples TRBV10-3 to TRBJ1-6; 7 positions agree with TRBD1. Sequences were obtained from peripheral blood. The clonotype was recovered from a human donor in a cohort sampled during active COVID-19. The CDR3: CAISDGTVGDLHF. As DNA, the CDR3 is TGTGCCATCAGCGACGGGACAGTAGGGGACCTCCACTTT.